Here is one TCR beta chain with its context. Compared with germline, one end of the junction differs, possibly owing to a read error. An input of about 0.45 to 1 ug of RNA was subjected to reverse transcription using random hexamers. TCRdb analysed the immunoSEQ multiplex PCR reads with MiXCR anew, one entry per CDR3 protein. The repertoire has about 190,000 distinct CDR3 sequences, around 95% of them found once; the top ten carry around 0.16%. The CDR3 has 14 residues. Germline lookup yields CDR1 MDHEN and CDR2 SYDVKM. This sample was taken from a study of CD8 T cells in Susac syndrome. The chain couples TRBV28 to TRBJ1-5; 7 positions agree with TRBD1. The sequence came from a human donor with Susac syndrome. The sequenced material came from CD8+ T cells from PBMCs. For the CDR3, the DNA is TGTGCCAGCTCCCTCCGACAGGGCGATCACCCCCAGCATTTT. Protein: CASSLRQGDHPQHF.